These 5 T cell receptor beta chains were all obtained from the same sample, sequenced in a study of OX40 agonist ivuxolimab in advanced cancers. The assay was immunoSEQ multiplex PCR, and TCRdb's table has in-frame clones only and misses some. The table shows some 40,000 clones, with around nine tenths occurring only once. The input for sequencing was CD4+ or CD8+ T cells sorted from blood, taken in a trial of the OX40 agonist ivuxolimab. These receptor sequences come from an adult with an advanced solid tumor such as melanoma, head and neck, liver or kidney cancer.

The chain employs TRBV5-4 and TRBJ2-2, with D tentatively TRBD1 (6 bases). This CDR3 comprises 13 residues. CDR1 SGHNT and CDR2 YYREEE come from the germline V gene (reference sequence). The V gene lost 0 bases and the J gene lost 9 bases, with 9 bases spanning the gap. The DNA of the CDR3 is TGTGCCAGCAGCTTGGGACAGGAAAGGGAGCTGTTTTTT. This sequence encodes CASSLGQERELFF.

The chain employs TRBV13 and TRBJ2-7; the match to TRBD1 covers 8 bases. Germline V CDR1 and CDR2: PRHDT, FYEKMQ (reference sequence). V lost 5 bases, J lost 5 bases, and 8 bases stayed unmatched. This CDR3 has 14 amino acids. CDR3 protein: CASSDQGAMNEQYF. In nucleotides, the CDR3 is TGTGCCAGCAGCGATCAGGGGGCGATGAACGAGCAGTACTTC.

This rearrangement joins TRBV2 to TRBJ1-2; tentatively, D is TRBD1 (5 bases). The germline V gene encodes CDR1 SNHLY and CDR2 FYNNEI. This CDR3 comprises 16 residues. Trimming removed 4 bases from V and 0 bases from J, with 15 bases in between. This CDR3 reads CASSVNRLAPNYGYTF. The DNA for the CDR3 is TGTGCCAGCAGTGTTAACAGGTTGGCCCCTAACTATGGCTACACCTTC.

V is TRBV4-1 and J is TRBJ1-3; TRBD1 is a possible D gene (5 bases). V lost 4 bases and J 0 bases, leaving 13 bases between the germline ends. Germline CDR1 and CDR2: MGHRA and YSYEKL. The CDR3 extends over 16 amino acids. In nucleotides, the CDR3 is TGCGCCAGCAGCCCACCGGGGGTATACTCTGGAAACACCATATATTTT. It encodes CASSPPGVYSGNTIYF.

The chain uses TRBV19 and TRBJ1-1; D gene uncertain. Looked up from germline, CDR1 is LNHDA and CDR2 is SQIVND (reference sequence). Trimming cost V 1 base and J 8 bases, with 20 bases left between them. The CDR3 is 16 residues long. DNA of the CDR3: TGTGCCAGTAGTATAGCAAGCTCGGGTCCTCTGGGGGAAGCTTTCTTT. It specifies CASSIASSGPLGEAFF.